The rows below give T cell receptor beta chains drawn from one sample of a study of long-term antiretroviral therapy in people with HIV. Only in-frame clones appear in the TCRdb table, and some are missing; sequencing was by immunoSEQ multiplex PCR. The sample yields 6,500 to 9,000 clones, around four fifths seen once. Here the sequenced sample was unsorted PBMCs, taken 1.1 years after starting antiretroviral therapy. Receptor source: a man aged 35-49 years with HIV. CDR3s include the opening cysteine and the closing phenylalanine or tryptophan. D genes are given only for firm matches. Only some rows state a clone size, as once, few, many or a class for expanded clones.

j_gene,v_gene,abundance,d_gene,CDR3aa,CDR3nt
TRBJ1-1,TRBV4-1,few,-,CASRQGGAGTEAFF,TGCGCCAGCAGGCAAGGGGGGGCTGGCACTGAAGCTTTCTTT
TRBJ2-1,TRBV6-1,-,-,CASSSNRAFGNEQFF,TGTGCCAGCAGTTCTAACAGGGCTTTTGGCAATGAGCAGTTCTTC
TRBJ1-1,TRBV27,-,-,CASSFGGGNTEAFF,TGTGCCAGCAGTTTCGGAGGGGGGAACACTGAAGCTTTCTTT
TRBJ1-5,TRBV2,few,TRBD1,CASSRDRGGDQPQHF,TGTGCCAGCAGCCGGGACAGGGGAGGGGATCAGCCCCAGCATTTT
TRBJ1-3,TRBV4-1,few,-,CASSSRSWEERGNTIYF,TGCGCCAGCAGCTCCCGTTCATGGGAGGAGAGGGGAAACACCATATATTTT
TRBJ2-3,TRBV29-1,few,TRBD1,CSAEPWGTGATDTQYF,TGCAGCGCGGAGCCATGGGGGACAGGGGCAACAGATACGCAGTATTTT
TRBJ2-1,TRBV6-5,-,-,CASSFSPEPHNEQFF,TGTGCCAGCAGTTTTTCTCCGGAACCCCACAATGAGCAGTTCTTC
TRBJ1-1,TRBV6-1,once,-,CASTGQEGIATEAFF,TGTGCCAGCACAGGCCAGGAGGGAATCGCCACTGAAGCTTTCTTT
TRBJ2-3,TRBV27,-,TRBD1,CASSLLGQGAADTQYF,TGTGCCAGCAGTTTATTGGGACAGGGGGCTGCAGATACGCAGTATTTT
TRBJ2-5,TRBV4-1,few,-,CASSQGRFEGANRQETQYF,TGCGCCAGCAGCCAAGGCAGGTTCGAGGGCGCGAATCGTCAGGAGACCCAGTACTTC
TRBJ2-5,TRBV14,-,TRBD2,CASSLEYSGGQETQYF,TGTGCCAGCAGCCTGGAGTACAGCGGGGGGCAAGAGACCCAGTACTTC
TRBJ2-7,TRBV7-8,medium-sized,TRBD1,CASSLAETGDYEQYF,TGTGCCAGCAGCTTAGCGGAGACAGGGGACTACGAGCAGTACTTC
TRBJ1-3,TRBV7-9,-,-,CASSLSSGNTIYF,TGTGCCAGCAGCCTAAGTTCTGGAAACACCATATATTTT
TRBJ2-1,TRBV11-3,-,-,CASSFFPGYNEQFF,TGTGCCAGCAGCTTTTTTCCGGGGTACAATGAGCAGTTCTTC
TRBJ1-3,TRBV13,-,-,CASSMGRASGNTIYF,TGTGCCAGCAGCATGGGACGGGCCTCTGGAAACACCATATATTTT
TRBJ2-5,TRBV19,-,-,CASSSRAPGETQYF,TGTGCCAGTAGCTCAAGGGCGCCCGGTGAGACCCAGTACTTC
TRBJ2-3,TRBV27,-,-,CASSLNRVADTQYF,TGTGCCAGCAGTTTAAACAGGGTAGCAGATACGCAGTATTTT
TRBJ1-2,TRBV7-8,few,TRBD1,CASSLMDRGYGYTF,TGTGCCAGCAGCCTAATGGACAGGGGCTATGGCTACACCTTC
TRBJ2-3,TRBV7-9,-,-,CASSWGRERSDTQYF,TGTGCCAGCAGCTGGGGCAGGGAAAGATCAGATACGCAGTATTTT
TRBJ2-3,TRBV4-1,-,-,CASSQDVQGFSTDTQYF,TGCGCCAGCAGCCAAGATGTGCAGGGTTTCAGCACAGATACGCAGTATTTT
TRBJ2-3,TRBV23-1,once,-,CASSPASGCTDTQYF,TGCGCCAGCAGTCCCGCGAGCGGGTGCACAGATACGCAGTATTTT
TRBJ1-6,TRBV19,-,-,CASRQGDSPLHF,TGTGCCAGTAGACAGGGTGATTCACCCCTCCACTTT
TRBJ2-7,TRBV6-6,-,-,CASSYPLGGRYEQYF,TGTGCCAGCAGTTACCCCCTCGGGGGCCGATACGAGCAGTACTTC
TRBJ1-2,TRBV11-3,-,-,CASSLGLVKSYGYTF,TGTGCCAGCAGCTTAGGTCTAGTCAAGTCCTATGGCTACACCTTC
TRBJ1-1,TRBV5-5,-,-,CASSFWGAGNTEAFF,TGTGCCAGCAGCTTTTGGGGGGCTGGGAACACTGAAGCTTTCTTT
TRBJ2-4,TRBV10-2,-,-,CASQGAKNIQYF,TGCGCCAGCCAGGGGGCCAAAAACATTCAGTACTTC
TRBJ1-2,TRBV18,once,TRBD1,CASSPSGQGARNGYTF,TGTGCCAGCTCACCTTCCGGACAGGGGGCGCGTAATGGCTACACCTTC
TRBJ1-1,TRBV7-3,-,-,CASSLMPGNTEAFF,TGTGCCAGCAGCTTAATGCCGGGGAACACTGAAGCTTTCTTT
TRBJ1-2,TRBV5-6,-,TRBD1,CASRPGQGPTNYGYTF,TGTGCCAGCAGGCCGGGACAGGGTCCGACTAACTATGGCTACACCTTC
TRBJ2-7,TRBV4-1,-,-,CASSQADSSYEQYF,TGCGCCAGCAGCCAAGCGGACAGCTCCTACGAGCAGTACTTC
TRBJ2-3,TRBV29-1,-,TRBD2,CSVDRGGAGDTQYF,TGCAGCGTTGATCGCGGGGGGGCTGGGGATACGCAGTATTTT
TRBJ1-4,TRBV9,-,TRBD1,CASSAGTGGGPNGEKLFF,TGTGCCAGCAGCGCCGGCACAGGGGGAGGCCCTAATGGTGAAAAACTGTTTTTT
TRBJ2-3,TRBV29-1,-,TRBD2,CSVDGTSGGVEDTQYF,TGCAGCGTTGATGGGACTAGCGGGGGGGTGGAAGATACGCAGTATTTT
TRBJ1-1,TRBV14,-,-,CASSQGVFMNTEAFF,TGTGCCAGCAGCCAAGGAGTTTTTATGAACACTGAAGCTTTCTTT
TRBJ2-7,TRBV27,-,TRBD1,CASSLSPGTGAYEQYF,TGTGCCAGCAGTTTGTCCCCCGGGACAGGGGCTTACGAGCAGTACTTC
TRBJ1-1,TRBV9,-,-,CASSPRGGANTEAFF,TGTGCCAGCAGCCCCCGAGGGGGGGCTAACACTGAAGCTTTCTTT
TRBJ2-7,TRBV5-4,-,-,CASSSPGSPYEQYF,TGTGCCAGCAGCTCTCCGGGTTCCCCTTACGAGCAGTACTTC
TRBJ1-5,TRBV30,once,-,CAWSVHSNQPQHF,TGTGCCTGGAGTGTCCACAGCAATCAGCCCCAGCATTTT
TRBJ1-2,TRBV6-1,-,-,CASRPNSGNERYTF,TGTGCCAGCAGACCCAATTCAGGGAACGAGCGCTACACCTTC
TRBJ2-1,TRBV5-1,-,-,CASSLGSAEYNEQFF,TGCGCCAGCAGCTTGGGTAGCGCCGAGTACAATGAGCAGTTCTTC
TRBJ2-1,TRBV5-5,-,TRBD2,CASSLPSGGLYNEQFF,TGTGCCAGCAGCTTGCCCAGCGGGGGTCTCTACAATGAGCAGTTCTTC
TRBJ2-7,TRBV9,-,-,CASSVTGTDEQYF,TGTGCCAGCAGCGTGACAGGAACTGACGAGCAGTACTTC
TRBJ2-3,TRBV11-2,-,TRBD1,CASSLDSQTGTATDTQYF,TGTGCCAGCAGCTTAGATTCCCAGACAGGGACGGCTACAGATACGCAGTATTTT
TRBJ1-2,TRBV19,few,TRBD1,CASSMIGTGFIYGYTF,TGTGCCAGTAGTATGATTGGGACAGGGTTTATCTATGGCTACACCTTC
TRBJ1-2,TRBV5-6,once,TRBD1,CASSSGGYYGYTF,TGTGCCAGCAGCTCAGGGGGCTACTATGGCTACACCTTC
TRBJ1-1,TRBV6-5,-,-,CASSLQGGDTEAFF,TGTGCCAGCAGTCTCCAGGGTGGTGACACTGAAGCTTTCTTT
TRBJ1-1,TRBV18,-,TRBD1,CASSPQWDSPNTEAFF,TGTGCCAGCTCACCACAGTGGGACAGCCCTAACACTGAAGCTTTCTTT
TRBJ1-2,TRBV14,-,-,CASSLSTLTSYGYTF,TGTGCCAGCAGCCTCTCGACTCTTACCTCCTATGGCTACACCTTC
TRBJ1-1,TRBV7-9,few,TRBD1,CAGEQGGNTEAFF,TGTGCCGGAGAACAGGGGGGGAACACTGAAGCTTTCTTT
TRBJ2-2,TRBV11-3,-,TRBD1,CASSLPQGVYGELFF,TGTGCCAGCAGCTTACCCCAGGGGGTTTACGGGGAGCTGTTTTTT
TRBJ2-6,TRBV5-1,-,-,CASSMGGNGANVLTF,TGCGCCAGCAGCATGGGGGGTAATGGGGCCAACGTCCTGACTTTC
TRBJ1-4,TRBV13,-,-,CASSIGRTYEKLFF,TGTGCCAGCAGCATTGGGCGGACGTATGAAAAACTGTTTTTT
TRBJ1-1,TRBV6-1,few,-,CASIEVEAFF,TGTGCCAGCATTGAGGTGGAAGCTTTCTTT
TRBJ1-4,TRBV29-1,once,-,CSVEGVGTTNEKLFF,TGCAGCGTTGAAGGGGTCGGGACAACTAATGAAAAACTGTTTTTT